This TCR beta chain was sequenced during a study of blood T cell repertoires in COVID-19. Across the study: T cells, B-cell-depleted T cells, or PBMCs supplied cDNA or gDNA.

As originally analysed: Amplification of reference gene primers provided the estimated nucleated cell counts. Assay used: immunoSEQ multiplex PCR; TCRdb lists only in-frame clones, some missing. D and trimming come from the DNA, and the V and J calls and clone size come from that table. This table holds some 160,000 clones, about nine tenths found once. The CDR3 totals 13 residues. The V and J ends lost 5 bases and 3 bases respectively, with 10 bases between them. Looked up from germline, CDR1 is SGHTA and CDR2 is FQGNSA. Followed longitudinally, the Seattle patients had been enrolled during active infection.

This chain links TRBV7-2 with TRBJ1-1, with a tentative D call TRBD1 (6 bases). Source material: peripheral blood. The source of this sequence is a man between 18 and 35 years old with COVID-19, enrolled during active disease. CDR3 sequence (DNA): TGTGCCAGCAGCCCAGGACAGTACACTGAAGCTTTCTTT. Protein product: CASSPGQYTEAFF.